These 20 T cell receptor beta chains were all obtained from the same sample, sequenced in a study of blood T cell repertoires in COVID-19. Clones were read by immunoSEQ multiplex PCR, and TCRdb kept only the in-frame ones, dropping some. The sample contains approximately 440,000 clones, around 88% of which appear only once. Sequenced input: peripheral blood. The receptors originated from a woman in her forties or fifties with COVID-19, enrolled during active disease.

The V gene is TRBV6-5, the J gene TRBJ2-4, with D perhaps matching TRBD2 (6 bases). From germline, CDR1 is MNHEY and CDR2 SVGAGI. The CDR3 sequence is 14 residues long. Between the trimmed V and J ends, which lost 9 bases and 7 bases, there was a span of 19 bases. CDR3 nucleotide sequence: TGTGCCAGTGGGGGACTCGACGCCAGGAACATTCAGTACTTC. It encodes CASGGLDARNIQYF.

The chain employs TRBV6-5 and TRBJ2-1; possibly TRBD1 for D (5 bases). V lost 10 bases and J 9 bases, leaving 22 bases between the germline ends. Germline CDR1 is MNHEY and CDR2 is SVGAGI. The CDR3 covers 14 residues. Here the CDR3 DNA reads TGTGCCACTCGCATAGCCAGGGAAATTGGTGAGCAGTTCTTC. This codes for CATRIAREIGEQFF.

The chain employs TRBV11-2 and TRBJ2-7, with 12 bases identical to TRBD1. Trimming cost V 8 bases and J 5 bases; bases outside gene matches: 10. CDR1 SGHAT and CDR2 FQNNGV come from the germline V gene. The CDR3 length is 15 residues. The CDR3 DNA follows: TGTGCCAGCGGAGACTTAGGGACAGGGGGCGACGAGCAGTACTTC. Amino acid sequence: CASGDLGTGGDEQYF.

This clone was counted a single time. CDR3 nucleotides: TGTGCCAGCAGCCAAGGACACCGCACAGATACGCAGTATTTT. Residues: CASSQGHRTDTQYF. This chain connects TRBV14 to TRBJ2-3; D is ambiguous. Trimming shortened V by 1 base and J by 1 base, and 6 bases separated the two germline ends. This CDR3 region has 14 residues. CDR1 SGHDN and CDR2 FVKESK come from the germline V gene.

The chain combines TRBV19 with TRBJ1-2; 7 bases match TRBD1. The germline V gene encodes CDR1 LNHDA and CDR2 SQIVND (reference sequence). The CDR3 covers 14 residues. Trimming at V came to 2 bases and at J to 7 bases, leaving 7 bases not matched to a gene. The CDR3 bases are TGTGCCAGTAGTATATTAGGGGGCGCTGGTGGCTACACCTTC. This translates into CASSILGGAGGYTF. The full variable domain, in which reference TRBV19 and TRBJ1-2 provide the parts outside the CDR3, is DGGITQSPKYLFRKEGQNVTLSCEQNLNHDAMYWYRQDPGQGLRLIYYSQIVNDFQKGDIAEGYSVSREKKESFPLTVTSAQKNPTAFYLCASSILGGAGGYTFGSGTRLTVV.

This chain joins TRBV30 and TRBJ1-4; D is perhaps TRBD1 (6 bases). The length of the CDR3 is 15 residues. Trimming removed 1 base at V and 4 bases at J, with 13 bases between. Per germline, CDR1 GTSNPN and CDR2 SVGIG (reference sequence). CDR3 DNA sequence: TGTGCCTGGAGTGGGTCAGGGGCCTATAATGAAAAACTGTTTTTT. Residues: CAWSGSGAYNEKLFF. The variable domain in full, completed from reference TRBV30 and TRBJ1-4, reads SQTIHQWPATLVQPVGSPLSLECTVEGTSNPNLYWYRQAAGRGLQLLFYSVGIGQISSEVPQNLSASRPQDRQFILSSKKLLLSDSGFYLCAWSGSGAYNEKLFFGSGTQLSVL.

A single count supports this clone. CDR3 in amino acids: CASSGGIGSNQPQHF. As DNA, the CDR3 is TGTGCCAGCTCAGGCGGGATAGGGAGCAATCAGCCCCAGCATTTT. The chain has TRBV6-5 and TRBJ1-5; D is unclear. Between the trimmed V and J ends, which lost 8 bases and 1 base, there was a span of 15 bases. CDR3 length: 15 amino acids. CDR1 and CDR2 from the germline V gene are MNHEY and SVGAGI.

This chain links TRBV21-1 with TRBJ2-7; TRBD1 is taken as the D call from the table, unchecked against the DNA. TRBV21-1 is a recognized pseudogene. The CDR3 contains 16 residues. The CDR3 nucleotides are TGTGCCAGCAGCAAAAGGGACAGGGAGGCGGCCTACGAGCAGTACTTC. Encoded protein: CASSKRDREAAYEQYF.

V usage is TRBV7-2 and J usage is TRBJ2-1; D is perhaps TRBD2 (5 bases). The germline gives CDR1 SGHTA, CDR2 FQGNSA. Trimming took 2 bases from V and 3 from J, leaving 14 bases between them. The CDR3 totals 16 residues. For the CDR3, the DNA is TGTGCCAGCAGCTTAACGGGCCAGCGGATCTACAATGAGCAGTTCTTC. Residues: CASSLTGQRIYNEQFF.

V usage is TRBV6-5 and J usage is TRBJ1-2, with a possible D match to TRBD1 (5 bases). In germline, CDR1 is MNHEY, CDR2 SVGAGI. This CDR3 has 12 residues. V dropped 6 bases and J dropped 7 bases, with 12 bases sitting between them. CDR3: CASRQASPGYTF. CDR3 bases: TGTGCCAGCAGACAGGCGAGTCCTGGCTACACCTTC.

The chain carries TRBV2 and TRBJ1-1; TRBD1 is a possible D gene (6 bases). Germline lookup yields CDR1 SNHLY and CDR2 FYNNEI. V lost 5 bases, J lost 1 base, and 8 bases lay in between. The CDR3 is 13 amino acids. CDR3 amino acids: CASSRTANTEAFF. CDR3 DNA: TGTGCCAGCAGTAGGACAGCGAACACTGAAGCTTTCTTT.

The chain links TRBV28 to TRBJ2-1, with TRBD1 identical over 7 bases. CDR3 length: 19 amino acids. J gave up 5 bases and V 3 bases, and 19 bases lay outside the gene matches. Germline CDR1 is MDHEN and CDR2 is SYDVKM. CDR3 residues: CASSFPGQAFRYSDNEQFF. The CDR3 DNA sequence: TGTGCCAGCAGTTTTCCCGGACAGGCTTTTAGGTATAGTGACAATGAGCAGTTCTTC.

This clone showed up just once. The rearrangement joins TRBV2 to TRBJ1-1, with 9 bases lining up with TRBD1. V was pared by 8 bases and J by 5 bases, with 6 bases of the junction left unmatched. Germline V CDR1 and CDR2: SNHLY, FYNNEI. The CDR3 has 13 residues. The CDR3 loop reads CASQTGGWTEAFF. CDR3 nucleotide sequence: TGTGCCAGCCAGACAGGGGGATGGACTGAAGCTTTCTTT.

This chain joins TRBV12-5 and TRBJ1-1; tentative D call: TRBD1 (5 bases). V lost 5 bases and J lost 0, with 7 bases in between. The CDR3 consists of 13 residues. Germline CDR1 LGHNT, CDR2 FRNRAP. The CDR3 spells CASGDSLNTEAFF. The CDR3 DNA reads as TGTGCTAGTGGTGACAGCCTGAACACTGAAGCTTTCTTT.

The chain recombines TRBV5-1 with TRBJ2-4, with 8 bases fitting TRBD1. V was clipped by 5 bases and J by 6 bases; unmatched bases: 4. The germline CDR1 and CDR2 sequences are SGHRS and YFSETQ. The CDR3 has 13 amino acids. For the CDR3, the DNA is TGCGCCAGCAGGGACAGGGAAGGAAACATTCAGTACTTC. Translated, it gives CASRDREGNIQYF.

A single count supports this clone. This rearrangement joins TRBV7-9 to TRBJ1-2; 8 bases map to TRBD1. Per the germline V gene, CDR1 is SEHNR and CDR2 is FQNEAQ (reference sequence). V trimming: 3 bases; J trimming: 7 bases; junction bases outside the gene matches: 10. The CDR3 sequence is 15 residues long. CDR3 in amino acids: CASSFSQGARGGYTF. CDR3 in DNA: TGTGCCAGCAGCTTTAGCCAGGGGGCTAGGGGTGGCTACACCTTC. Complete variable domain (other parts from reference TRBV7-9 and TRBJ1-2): DTGVSQNPRHKITKRGQNVTFRCDPISEHNRLYWYRQTLGQGPEFLTYFQNEAQLEKSRLLSDRFSAERPKGSFSTLEIQRTEQGDSAMYLCASSFSQGARGGYTFGSGTRLTVV.

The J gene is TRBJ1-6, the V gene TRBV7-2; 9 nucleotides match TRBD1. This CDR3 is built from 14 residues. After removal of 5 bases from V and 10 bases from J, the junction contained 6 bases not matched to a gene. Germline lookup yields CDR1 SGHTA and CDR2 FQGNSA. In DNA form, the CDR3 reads TGTGCCAGCAGCCCGGGACAGGGTGCGTCACCCCTCCACTTT. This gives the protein CASSPGQGASPLHF.

CDR3 region: CASSYHKTGTRGNEQFF. The CDR3, as DNA: TGTGCCAGCAGTTACCATAAAACCGGGACTAGGGGCAATGAGCAGTTCTTC. The chain joins TRBV6-2 or TRBV6-3 to TRBJ2-1; 8 bases map to TRBD2. Germline V gene sequence: CDR1 MNHEY, CDR2 SVGEGT. This CDR3 region has 17 residues. Trimming removed 2 bases from V and 6 bases from J; junction bases left unmatched: 12.

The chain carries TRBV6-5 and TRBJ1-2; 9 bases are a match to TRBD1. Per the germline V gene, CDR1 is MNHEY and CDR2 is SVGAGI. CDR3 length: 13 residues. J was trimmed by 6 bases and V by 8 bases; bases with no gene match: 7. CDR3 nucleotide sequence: TGTGCCAGCGGGTGGGACAGGGATCATGGCTACACCTTC. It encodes CASGWDRDHGYTF.

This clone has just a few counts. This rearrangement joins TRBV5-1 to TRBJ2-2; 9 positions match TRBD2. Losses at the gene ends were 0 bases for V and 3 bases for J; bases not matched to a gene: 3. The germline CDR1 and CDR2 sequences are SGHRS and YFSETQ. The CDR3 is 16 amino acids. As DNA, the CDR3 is TGCGCCAGCAGCTTGGAGGCTAGCGGGGACACCGGGGAGCTGTTTTTT. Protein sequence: CASSLEASGDTGELFF.